These T cell receptor beta chains were read from a single sample in a study of T cells after yellow fever vaccination. In TCRdb, the 5' RACE reads were re-called with MiXCR into one record per CDR3 protein. The repertoire holds some 670,000 distinct CDR3 sequences, with 10% to 15% as singletons. Specimen: PBMCs, collected on the day of the yellow fever booster vaccination. These receptors all stem from a man under 40 who received the YFV17D yellow fever vaccine. CDR3s leave out the opening cysteine and the closing phenylalanine or tryptophan. D genes are given only for firm matches.

V gene	D gene	J gene	CDR3 protein
TRBV20-1	TRBD2	TRBJ2-1	SAPLAGGRRNNEQF
TRBV5-1	NA	TRBJ1-4	ASSLERGSWEKLF
TRBV6-5	TRBD2	TRBJ2-7	ASSFPGTSGFDEQY
TRBV9	TRBD2	TRBJ2-7	ASSDRLAGEQY
TRBV7-9	NA	TRBJ1-5	ASSLGGGNKFQPQH
TRBV20-1	TRBD2	TRBJ2-7	SALRRDYSYEQY
TRBV27	TRBD2	TRBJ2-1	ASSSPAGRDNEQF
TRBV6-1	TRBD2	TRBJ2-3	ASKSSGRGDTQY
TRBV29-1	NA	TRBJ2-7	SVAIRDYEQY
TRBV18	NA	TRBJ1-2	ASSPELTGYGYT
TRBV7-2	TRBD2	TRBJ2-5	ASSRGLEVTQY
TRBV5-1	TRBD1	TRBJ2-7	ASSERGLYEQY
TRBV5-4	NA	TRBJ2-1	ASSLEVGRGTYNEQF
TRBV9	TRBD1	TRBJ2-7	ASSAGQGQAEQY
TRBV7-2	NA	TRBJ2-3	ASSYSRGAGTDTQY
TRBV27	TRBD2	TRBJ2-3	ASSSGTSVLDTQY
TRBV13	TRBD1	TRBJ2-4	ASSQGTAKLAKNIQY
TRBV14	TRBD2	TRBJ2-3	ASSQDSGTDTQY
TRBV6-5	NA	TRBJ2-2	ASSYLSNTGELF
TRBV24-1	NA	TRBJ2-2	ATSEFTGELF
TRBV7-2	NA	TRBJ2-5	ASSLISGPLETQY
TRBV20-1	TRBD2	TRBJ2-1	SASGGRRSYNEQF
TRBV19	TRBD1	TRBJ1-4	ASRTGGASNEKLF
TRBV7-2	TRBD2	TRBJ2-7	ASSPRASGTYEQY
TRBV28	NA	TRBJ1-4	ASGFTAPGANEKLF
TRBV7-2	NA	TRBJ2-3	ASSSDYASTDTQY
TRBV18	NA	TRBJ2-3	ASLDSTDTQY
TRBV5-5	NA	TRBJ2-1	ASSWTDSYSYNEQF
TRBV6-5	NA	TRBJ1-2	ASSYSQGMTYGYT
TRBV27	NA	TRBJ2-3	ASSFGTSKPDTQY
TRBV10-3	NA	TRBJ2-7	AIRPGNAGGYEQY
TRBV29-1	NA	TRBJ2-1	SVEFFYNEQ
TRBV12-1	NA	TRBJ2-4	ASSYPGPQHSGGGRTAKNIQY
TRBV7-6	NA	TRBJ2-7	ASSRDSGYEQY
TRBV29-1	NA	TRBJ2-5	SVRDPLGETQY
TRBV3-1	NA	TRBJ2-7	ASSIKSSYEQY
TRBV29-1	TRBD1	TRBJ2-5	SVPGQGTRETQY
TRBV20-1	TRBD2	TRBJ2-1	SAPRTSGSHEQF
TRBV12-3/TRBV12-4	TRBD1	TRBJ2-7	ASSLDRVEQY
TRBV5-1	TRBD1	TRBJ1-6	ASRPSGTGDSPLH
TRBV7-2	TRBD2	TRBJ2-2	ASSIAGTNTGELF
TRBV20-1	TRBD2	TRBJ2-5	SARDLGTSGYQETQY
TRBV3-1	TRBD2	TRBJ2-7	ASGTSGRPYEQY
TRBV24-1	TRBD1	TRBJ2-3	ATSDPGQGVTDTQY
TRBV29-1	NA	TRBJ2-7	SVETGSGSYEQY
TRBV5-1	NA	TRBJ2-5	ASKDRGETQY
TRBV12-3/TRBV12-4	NA	TRBJ2-2	ASSFPGFDGELF
TRBV5-1	NA	TRBJ2-3	ASSLDVMDTQY
TRBV20-1	TRBD1	TRBJ2-7	SADYPGQEDYEQY
TRBV29-1	NA	TRBJ2-2	SVPRANTGELF
TRBV9	TRBD2	TRBJ2-5	ASSPPPGRGETQY
TRBV7-2	NA	TRBJ2-1	ASSGGPPLNEQF
TRBV6-5	TRBD2	TRBJ2-3	ASSYTLAGPGAQY